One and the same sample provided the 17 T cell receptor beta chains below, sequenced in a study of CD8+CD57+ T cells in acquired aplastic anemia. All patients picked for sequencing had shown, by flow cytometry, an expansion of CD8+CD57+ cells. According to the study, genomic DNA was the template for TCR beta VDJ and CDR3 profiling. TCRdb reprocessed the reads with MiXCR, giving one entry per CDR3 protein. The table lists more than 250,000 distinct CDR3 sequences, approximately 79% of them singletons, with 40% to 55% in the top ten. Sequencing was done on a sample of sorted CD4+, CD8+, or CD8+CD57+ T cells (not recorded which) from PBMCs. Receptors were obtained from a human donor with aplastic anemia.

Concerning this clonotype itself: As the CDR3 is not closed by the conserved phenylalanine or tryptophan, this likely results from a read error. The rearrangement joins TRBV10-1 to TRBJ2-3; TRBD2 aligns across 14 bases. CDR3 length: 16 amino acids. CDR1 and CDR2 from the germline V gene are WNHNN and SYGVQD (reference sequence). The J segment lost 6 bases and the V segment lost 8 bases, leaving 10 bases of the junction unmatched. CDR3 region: CASLKGLAGGPDTQYS. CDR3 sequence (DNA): TGCGCCAGCCTAAAAGGACTAGCGGGAGGTCCCGATACGCAGTATTCT.

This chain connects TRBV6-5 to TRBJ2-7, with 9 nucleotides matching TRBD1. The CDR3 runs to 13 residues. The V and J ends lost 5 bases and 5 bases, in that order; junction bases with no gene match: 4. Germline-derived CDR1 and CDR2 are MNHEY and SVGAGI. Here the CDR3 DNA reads TGTGCCAGCAGTGGGACAGGGATCCACGAGCAGTACGTC. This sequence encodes CASSGTGIHEQYV.

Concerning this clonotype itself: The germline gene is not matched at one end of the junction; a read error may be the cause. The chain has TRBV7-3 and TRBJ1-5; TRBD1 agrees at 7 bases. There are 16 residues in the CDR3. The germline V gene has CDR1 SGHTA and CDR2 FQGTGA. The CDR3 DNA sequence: TGTGCCAGCAGCTCAGGGGGGGACAGCCGTGATCAGCCACAGCATTTT. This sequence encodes CASSSGGDSRDQPQHF. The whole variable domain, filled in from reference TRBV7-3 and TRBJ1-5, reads GAGVSQTPSNKVTEKGKYVELRCDPISGHTALYWYRQSLGQGPEFLIYFQGTGAADDSGLPNDRFFAVRPEGSVSTLKIQRTERGDSAVYLCASSSGGDSRDQPQHFGDGTRLSIL.

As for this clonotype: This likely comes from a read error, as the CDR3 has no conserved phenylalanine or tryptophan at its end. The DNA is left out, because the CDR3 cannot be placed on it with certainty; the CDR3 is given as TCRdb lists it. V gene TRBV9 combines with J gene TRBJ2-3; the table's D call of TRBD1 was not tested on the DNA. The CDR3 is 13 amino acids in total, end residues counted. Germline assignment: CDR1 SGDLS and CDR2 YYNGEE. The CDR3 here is CASSHRGRGPDTL.

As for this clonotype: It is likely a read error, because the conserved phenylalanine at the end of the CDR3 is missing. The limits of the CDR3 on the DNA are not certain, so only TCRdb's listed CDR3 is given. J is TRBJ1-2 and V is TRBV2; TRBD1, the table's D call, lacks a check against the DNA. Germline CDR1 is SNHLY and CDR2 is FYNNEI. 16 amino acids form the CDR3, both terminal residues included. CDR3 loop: CASGDGGTDSQYGDPG.

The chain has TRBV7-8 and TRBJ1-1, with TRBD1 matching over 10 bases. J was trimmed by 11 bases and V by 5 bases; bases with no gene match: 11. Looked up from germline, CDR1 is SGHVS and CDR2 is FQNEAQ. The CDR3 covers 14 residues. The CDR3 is CASSVLRTGGAAFF. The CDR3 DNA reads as TGTGCCAGCAGCGTCCTCCGGACAGGGGGTGCCGCTTTCTTT.

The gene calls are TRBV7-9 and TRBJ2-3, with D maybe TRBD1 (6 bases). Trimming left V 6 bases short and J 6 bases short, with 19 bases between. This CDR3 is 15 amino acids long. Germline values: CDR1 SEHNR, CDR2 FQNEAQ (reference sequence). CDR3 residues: CASSPGAGGLDTQYF. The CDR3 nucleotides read TGTGCCAGCAGTCCAGGGGCGGGCGGGCTGGATACGCAGTATTTT.

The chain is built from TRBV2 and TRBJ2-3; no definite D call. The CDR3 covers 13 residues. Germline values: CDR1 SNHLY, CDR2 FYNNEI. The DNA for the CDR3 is TGTAGCAGCCCGTTGGGTGGCACAGATACGCAGTATTTT. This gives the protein CSSPLGGTDTQYF.

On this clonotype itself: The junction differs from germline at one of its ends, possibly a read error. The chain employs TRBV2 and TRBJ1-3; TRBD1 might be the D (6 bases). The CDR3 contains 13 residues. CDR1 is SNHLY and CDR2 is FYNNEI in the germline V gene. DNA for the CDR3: TGTGCCAGTAGTGACGGGGGCACAAATACCCTATATTTT. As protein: CASSDGGTNTLYF. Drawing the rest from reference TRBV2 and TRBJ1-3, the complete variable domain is EPEVTQTPSHQVTQMGQEVILRCVPISNHLYFYWYRQILGQKVEFLVSFYNNEISEKSEIFDDQFSVERPDGSNFTLKIRSTKLEDSAMYFCASSDGGTNTLYFGEGSWLTVV.

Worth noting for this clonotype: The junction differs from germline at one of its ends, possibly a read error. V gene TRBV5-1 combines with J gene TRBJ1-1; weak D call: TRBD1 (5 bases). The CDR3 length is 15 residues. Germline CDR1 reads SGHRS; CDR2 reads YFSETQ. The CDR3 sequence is CASSQVGTGGTEAFF. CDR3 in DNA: TGTGCCAGCAGCCAAGTGGGGACTGGCGGCACTGAAGCTTTCTTT.

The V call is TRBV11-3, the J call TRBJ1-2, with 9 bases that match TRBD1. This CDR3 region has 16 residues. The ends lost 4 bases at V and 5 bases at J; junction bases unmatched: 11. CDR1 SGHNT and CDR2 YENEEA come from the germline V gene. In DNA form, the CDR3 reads TGTGCCAGCAGCTGGGGACAGGGCTGGCTCGTATATGGCTACACCTTC. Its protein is CASSWGQGWLVYGYTF.

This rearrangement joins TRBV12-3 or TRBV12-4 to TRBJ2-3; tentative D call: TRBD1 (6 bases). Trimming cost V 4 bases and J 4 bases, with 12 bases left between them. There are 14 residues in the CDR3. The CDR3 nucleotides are TGTGCCAGCAGTTCCGTCAGGGGCCCAGATACGCAGTATTTT. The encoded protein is CASSSVRGPDTQYF.

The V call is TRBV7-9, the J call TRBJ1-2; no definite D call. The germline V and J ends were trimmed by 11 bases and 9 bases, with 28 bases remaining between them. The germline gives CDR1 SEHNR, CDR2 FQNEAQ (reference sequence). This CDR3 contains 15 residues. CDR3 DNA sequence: TGTGCCTACGGGGTAACGGCGTACCAAGAGACTCGCTACACCTTC. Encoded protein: CAYGVTAYQETRYTF.

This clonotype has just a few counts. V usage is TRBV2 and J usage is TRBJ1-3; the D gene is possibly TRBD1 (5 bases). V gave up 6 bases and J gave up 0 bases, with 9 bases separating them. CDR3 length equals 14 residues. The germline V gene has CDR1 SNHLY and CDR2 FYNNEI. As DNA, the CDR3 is TGTGCCAGCAGGGGGCCGGCCTCTGGAAACACCATATATTTT. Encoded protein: CASRGPASGNTIYF.

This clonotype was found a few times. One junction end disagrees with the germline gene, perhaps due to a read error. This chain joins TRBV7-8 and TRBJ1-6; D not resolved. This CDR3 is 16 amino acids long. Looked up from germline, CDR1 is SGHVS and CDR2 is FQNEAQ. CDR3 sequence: CASSLAEGPDTSHLHF. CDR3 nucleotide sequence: TGTGCCAGCAGCTTAGCGGAAGGTCCCGATACGTCACACCTCCACTTT.

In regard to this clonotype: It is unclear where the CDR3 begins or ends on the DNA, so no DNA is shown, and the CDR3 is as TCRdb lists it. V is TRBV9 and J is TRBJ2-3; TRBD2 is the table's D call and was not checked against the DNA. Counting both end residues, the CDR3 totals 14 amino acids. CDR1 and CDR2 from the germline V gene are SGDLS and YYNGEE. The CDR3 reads CASSVGGGSTDTHF.

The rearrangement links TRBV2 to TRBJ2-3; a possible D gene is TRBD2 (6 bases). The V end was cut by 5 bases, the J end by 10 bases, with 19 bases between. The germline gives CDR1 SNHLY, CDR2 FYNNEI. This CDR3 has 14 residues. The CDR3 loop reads CASSFLGGPEAQYF. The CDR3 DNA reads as TGTGCCAGCAGTTTTCTGGGAGGTCCCGAGGCGCAGTATTTT.